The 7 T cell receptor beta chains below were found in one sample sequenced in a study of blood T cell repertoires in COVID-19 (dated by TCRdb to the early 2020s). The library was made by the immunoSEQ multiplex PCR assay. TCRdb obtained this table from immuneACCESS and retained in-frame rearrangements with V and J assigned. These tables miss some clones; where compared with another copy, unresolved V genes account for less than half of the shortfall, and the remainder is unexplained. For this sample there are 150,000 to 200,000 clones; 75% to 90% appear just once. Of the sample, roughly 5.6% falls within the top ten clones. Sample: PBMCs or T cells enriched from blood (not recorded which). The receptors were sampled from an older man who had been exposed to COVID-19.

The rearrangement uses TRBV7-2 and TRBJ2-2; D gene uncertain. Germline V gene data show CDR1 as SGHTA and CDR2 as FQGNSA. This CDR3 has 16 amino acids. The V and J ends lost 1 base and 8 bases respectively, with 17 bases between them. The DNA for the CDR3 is TGTGCCAGCAGCTTAGAATCTGCTGGCAGGCCGGGGGAGCTGTTTTTT. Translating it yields CASSLESAGRPGELFF.

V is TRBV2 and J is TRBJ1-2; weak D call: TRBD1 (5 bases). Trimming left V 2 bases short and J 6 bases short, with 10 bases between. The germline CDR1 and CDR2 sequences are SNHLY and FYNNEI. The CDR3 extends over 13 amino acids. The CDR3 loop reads CASSEPGLDGYTF. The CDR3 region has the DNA TGTGCCAGCAGTGAACCAGGGCTGGATGGCTACACCTTC.

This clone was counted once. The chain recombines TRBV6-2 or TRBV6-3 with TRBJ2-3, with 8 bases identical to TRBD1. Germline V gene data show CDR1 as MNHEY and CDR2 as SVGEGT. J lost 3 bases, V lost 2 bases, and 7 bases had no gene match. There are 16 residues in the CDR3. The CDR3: CASSYTRTGRTDTQYF. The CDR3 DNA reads TGTGCCAGCAGTTACACCCGGACAGGGCGGACAGATACGCAGTATTTT.

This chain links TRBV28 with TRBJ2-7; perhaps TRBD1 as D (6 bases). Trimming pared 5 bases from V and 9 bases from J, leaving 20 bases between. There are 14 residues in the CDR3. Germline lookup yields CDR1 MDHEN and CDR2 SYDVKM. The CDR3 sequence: CASSPRQVALGQYF. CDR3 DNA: TGTGCCAGCAGTCCCCGACAGGTGGCACTGGGGCAGTACTTC.

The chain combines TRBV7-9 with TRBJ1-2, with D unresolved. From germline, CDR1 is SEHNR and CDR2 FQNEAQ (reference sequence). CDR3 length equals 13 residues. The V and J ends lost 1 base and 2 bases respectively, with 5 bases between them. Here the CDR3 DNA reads TGTGCCAGCAGCTTAGTAGAGAACTATGGCTACACCTTC. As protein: CASSLVENYGYTF.

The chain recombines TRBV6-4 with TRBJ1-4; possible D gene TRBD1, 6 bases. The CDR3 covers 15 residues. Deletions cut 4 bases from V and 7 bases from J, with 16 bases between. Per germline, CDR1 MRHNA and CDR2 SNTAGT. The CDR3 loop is CASSASGTPGEKLFF. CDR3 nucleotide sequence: TGTGCCAGCAGTGCCTCCGGGACACCAGGTGAAAAACTGTTTTTT.

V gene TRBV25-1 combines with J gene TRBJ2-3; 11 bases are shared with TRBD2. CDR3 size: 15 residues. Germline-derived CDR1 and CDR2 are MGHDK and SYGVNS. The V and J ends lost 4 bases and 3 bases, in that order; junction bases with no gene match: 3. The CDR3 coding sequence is TGTGCCAGCAGTGTTACTAGCGGGGGTACAGATACGCAGTATTTT. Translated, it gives CASSVTSGGTDTQYF.